This TCR beta chain originates from a study of identical twins. MiXCR, run by TCRdb on the 5' RACE reads, gives a single entry per CDR3 protein. The data show some 600,000 distinct CDR3 sequences, about 7.1% seen once. V shed 7 bases, J shed 7 bases, and the junction held 9 bases outside the gene matches. The length of the CDR3 is 15 residues. Germline V gene sequence: CDR1 SEHNR, CDR2 FQNEAQ (reference sequence). This clonotype was detected many times. This sample also appeared in a second study, on yellow fever vaccine responses in identical twins.

The sequenced sample consisted of PBMCs. The TCR comes from a woman aged 18 to 35 in good health. V and J are TRBV7-9 and TRBJ2-2; TRBD1 agrees at 10 bases. The CDR3 DNA follows: TGTGCCAGCATGCCGGGACAGGGGTTAAACGGGGAGCTGTTTTTT. This sequence encodes CASMPGQGLNGELFF. The full variable domain, rest sourced from reference TRBV7-9 and TRBJ2-2, is DTGVSQNPRHKITKRGQNVTFRCDPISEHNRLYWYRQTLGQGPEFLTYFQNEAQLEKSRLLSDRFSAERPKGSFSTLEIQRTEQGDSAMYLCASMPGQGLNGELFFGEGSRLTVL.